Below, 10 T cell receptor beta chains from the same sample are listed, as sequenced in a study of OX40 agonist ivuxolimab in advanced cancers. Assay: immunoSEQ multiplex PCR; the TCRdb copy retains only in-frame clones and omits some. The sample carries fewer than 70,000 clones, roughly 82% recorded once. The specimen was CD4+ or CD8+ T cells sorted from blood, collected in a trial of the OX40 agonist ivuxolimab. These receptors all stem from an adult with an advanced solid tumor such as melanoma, head and neck, liver or kidney cancer.

The chain couples TRBV5-1 to TRBJ1-1, with 10 bases matching TRBD1. Germline trimming cut 1 base from V and 1 base from J; bases unmatched to any gene: 13. This CDR3 is built from 19 residues. Germline-derived CDR1 and CDR2 are SGHRS and YFSETQ. In DNA, the CDR3 is TGCGCCAGCAGCTTGAGGCCTGGACAGGGGGGAGGGTGGAACACTGAAGCTTTCTTT. Translated: CASSLRPGQGGGWNTEAFF.

This clone was seen only a few times. The chain has TRBV28 and TRBJ1-6; no reliable D call. The CDR3 loop spans 13 amino acids. Germline V gene sequence: CDR1 MDHEN, CDR2 SYDVKM. Trimming stripped 5 bases from V and 7 bases from J, with 9 bases between. The CDR3 is CASSQDGNSPLHF. The CDR3 DNA sequence: TGTGCCAGCAGTCAGGACGGGAATTCACCCCTCCACTTT.

The chain couples TRBV14 to TRBJ2-7; D ambiguous. The germline CDR1 and CDR2 sequences are SGHDN and FVKESK. The CDR3 is 12 residues long. Between the trimmed V and J ends, which lost 4 bases and 0 bases, there was a span of 4 bases. As DNA, the CDR3 is TGTGCCAGCAGCCTTAGCTCCTACGAGCAGTACTTC. Its translation: CASSLSSYEQYF.

The chain couples TRBV5-1 to TRBJ1-2, with 7 bases that match TRBD1. V was clipped by 2 bases and J by 6 bases; unmatched bases: 10. CDR3 length: 15 residues. Germline V lookup: CDR1 SGHRS, CDR2 YFSETQ. In nucleotides, the CDR3 is TGCGCCAGCAGCTTTGACAGGGTTGTTGGGGATGGCTACACCTTC. It yields the protein CASSFDRVVGDGYTF.

J is TRBJ2-5 and V is TRBV2; D unresolved. V was shortened by 3 bases and J by 6 bases, with 11 bases between the two germline ends. The CDR3 sequence is 13 residues long. The germline V gene has CDR1 SNHLY and CDR2 FYNNEI. CDR3 sequence reads: CASSDWQVQTQYF. DNA of the CDR3: TGTGCCAGCAGTGATTGGCAGGTTCAGACCCAGTACTTC.

The chain combines TRBV5-6 with TRBJ1-2; 8 nucleotides line up with TRBD1. The ends lost 4 bases at V and 3 bases at J; junction bases unmatched: 5. CDR3 length: 14 residues. The germline CDR1 and CDR2 sequences are SGHDT and YYEEEE. Here the CDR3 reads CASSNRDRYYGYTF. In nucleotides, the CDR3 is TGTGCCAGCAGCAATCGGGACAGGTACTATGGCTACACCTTC.

The chain links TRBV14 to TRBJ1-2; D uncertain. This CDR3 is 14 amino acids long. Trimming removed 0 bases from V and 2 bases from J, with 7 bases in between. In germline, CDR1 is SGHDN, CDR2 FVKESK. The CDR3 reads CASSQEARNYGYTF. CDR3 nucleotides: TGTGCCAGCAGCCAAGAGGCCAGAAACTATGGCTACACCTTC.

The chain carries TRBV5-1 and TRBJ2-7; D may be TRBD1 (5 bases). V lost 0 bases to trimming and J lost 6 bases, with 19 bases between them. CDR3 size: 16 residues. Germline lookup yields CDR1 SGHRS and CDR2 YFSETQ. The CDR3 DNA reads TGCGCCAGCAGCTTGGTAGGCCCACAAGGGGCGAGCGAGCAGTACTTC. Residues: CASSLVGPQGASEQYF.

This clone was seen just once. This chain joins TRBV11-2 and TRBJ2-2, with D hard to call. V lost 2 bases, J lost 0 bases, and 7 bases lay in between. This CDR3 contains 15 residues. The germline CDR1 and CDR2 sequences are SGHAT and FQNNGV. CDR3 in amino acids: CASSLLRSNTGELFF. CDR3 sequence (DNA): TGTGCCAGCAGCTTACTCAGGTCGAACACCGGGGAGCTGTTTTTT.

V usage is TRBV11-3 and J usage is TRBJ2-1, with D tentatively TRBD2 (6 bases). CDR3 size: 14 residues. The V and J ends lost 5 bases and 0 bases respectively, with 8 bases between them. CDR1 is SGHNT and CDR2 is YENEEA in the germline V gene. CDR3 in amino acids: CASSHGGSYNEQFF. CDR3 coding DNA: TGTGCCAGCAGCCACGGGGGCTCCTACAATGAGCAGTTCTTC. Filled out from reference TRBV11-3 and TRBJ2-1, the complete variable domain reads EAGVVQSPRYKIIEKKQPVAFWCNPISGHNTLYWYLQNLGQGPELLIRYENEEAVDDSQLPKDRFSAERLKGVDSTLKIQPAELGDSAVYLCASSHGGSYNEQFFGPGTRLTVL.